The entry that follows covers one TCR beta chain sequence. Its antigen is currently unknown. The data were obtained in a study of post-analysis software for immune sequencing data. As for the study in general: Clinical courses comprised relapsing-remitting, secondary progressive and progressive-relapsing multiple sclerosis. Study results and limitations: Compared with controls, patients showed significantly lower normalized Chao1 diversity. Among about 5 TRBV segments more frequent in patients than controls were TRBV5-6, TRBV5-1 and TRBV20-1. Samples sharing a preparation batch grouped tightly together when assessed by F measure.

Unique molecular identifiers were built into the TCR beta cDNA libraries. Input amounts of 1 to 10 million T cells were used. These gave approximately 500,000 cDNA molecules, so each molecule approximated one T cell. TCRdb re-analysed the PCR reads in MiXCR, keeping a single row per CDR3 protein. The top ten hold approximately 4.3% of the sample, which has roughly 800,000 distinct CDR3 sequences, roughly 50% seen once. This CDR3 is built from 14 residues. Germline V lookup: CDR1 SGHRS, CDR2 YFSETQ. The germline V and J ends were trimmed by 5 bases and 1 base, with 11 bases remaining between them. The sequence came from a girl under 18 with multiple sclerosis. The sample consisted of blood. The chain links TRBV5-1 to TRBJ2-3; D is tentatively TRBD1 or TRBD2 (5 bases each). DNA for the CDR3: TGCGCCAGCAGGACATTGGGGGGCACAGATACGCAGTATTTT. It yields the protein CASRTLGGTDTQYF. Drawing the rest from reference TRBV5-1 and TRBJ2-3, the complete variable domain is KAGVTQTPRYLIKTRGQQVTLSCSPISGHRSVSWYQQTPGQGLQFLFEYFSETQRNKGNFPGRFSGRQFSNSRSEMNVSTLELGDSALYLCASRTLGGTDTQYFGPGTRLTVL.